A single sample gave rise to the 27 T cell receptor beta chains below, sequenced in a study of cytomegalovirus exposure and HLA in healthy donors. Amplification used 60 Vbeta primers and 13 Jbeta primers. Generated by immunoSEQ multiplex PCR, the TCRdb table keeps only in-frame clones and is missing some. The repertoire consists of 140,000 to 150,000 clones, with 75% to 90% occurring once and the leading ten covering 2.9%. Sequencing used PBMCs. Receptors were obtained from a woman aged 30 to 39 in good health and CMV-seronegative.

The chain is built from TRBV6-1 and TRBJ2-4; TRBD2 matches 7 bases. The CDR3 is made up of 17 amino acids. Germline trimming cut 4 bases from V and 3 bases from J; bases unmatched to any gene: 12. Germline CDR1 MNHNS, CDR2 SASEGT. Here the CDR3 reads CASSVAGVPRGKNIQYF. The CDR3 coding sequence is TGTGCCAGCAGTGTCGCGGGAGTTCCTAGGGGCAAAAACATTCAGTACTTC.

This clone was counted once. The chain recombines TRBV13 with TRBJ2-7; 10 bases align to TRBD2. V gave up 4 bases and J gave up 5 bases; unmatched junction bases: 5. The CDR3 runs to 14 residues. Germline loops: CDR1 PRHDT, CDR2 FYEKMQ (reference sequence). The CDR3 bases are TGTGCCAGCAGCTCTAGCGGGAGAGGCCACGAGCAGTACTTC. It translates to CASSSSGRGHEQYF.

The chain employs TRBV4-1 and TRBJ2-7, with D possibly TRBD2 on 6 matching bases. This CDR3 is 16 amino acids long. V lost 1 base to trimming and J lost 2 bases, with 15 bases between them. Germline V gene sequence: CDR1 MGHRA, CDR2 YSYEKL. CDR3 amino acids: CASSQVSLAPTYEQYF. CDR3 sequence (DNA): TGCGCCAGCAGCCAAGTTAGTCTAGCGCCCACCTACGAGCAGTACTTC.

This clone was counted many times. The V gene is TRBV28, the J gene TRBJ2-7, with TRBD1 as a possible D gene (5 bases). V lost 6 bases, J lost 6 bases, and 18 bases lay in between. The CDR3 is 14 amino acids. In germline, CDR1 is MDHEN, CDR2 SYDVKM. The CDR3 spells CASSLDNTSGEQYF. The CDR3 nucleotides read TGTGCCAGCAGCCTGGACAACACGTCAGGCGAGCAGTACTTC.

This clone was detected once. J is TRBJ1-1 and V is TRBV7-2; D not resolved. CDR3 size: 15 residues. Trimming shortened V by 1 base and J by 2 bases, and 11 bases separated the two germline ends. In germline, CDR1 is SGHTA, CDR2 FQGNSA. The CDR3 nucleotides read TGTGCCAGCAGCTTAGATTTTAATCCTAACACTGAAGCTTTCTTT. It is translated as CASSLDFNPNTEAFF.

The chain employs TRBV5-1 and TRBJ2-3; 8 bases fit TRBD1. There are 15 residues in the CDR3. V lost 7 bases, J lost 2 bases, and 9 bases stayed unmatched. Germline V gene lookup returns CDR1 SGHRS and CDR2 YFSETQ. CDR3: CASYGRDRLTDTQYF. The DNA of the CDR3 is TGCGCCAGCTACGGCCGGGACAGGCTCACAGATACGCAGTATTTT.

This sequence joins TRBV19 and TRBJ2-6; a weak D match, TRBD2 (5 bases). With 5 bases removed from V and 2 bases from J, the gap between germline ends came to 10 bases. The CDR3 sequence is 15 residues long. Germline loops: CDR1 LNHDA, CDR2 SQIVND (reference sequence). CDR3 coding DNA: TGTGCCAGTAGTCCCCTGGAGGCTGGGGCCAACGTCCTGACTTTC. The encoded protein is CASSPLEAGANVLTF.

CDR3 loop: CASSKRGLVPSYEQYF. The CDR3 DNA follows: TGTGCCAGTAGTAAGCGGGGACTAGTGCCGTCCTACGAGCAGTACTTC. The chain combines TRBV19 with TRBJ2-7; 8 bases agree with TRBD2. The CDR3 extends over 16 amino acids. The germline V gene has CDR1 LNHDA and CDR2 SQIVND (reference sequence). The ends lost 4 bases at V and 1 base at J; junction bases unmatched: 9.

The gene calls are TRBV7-2 and TRBJ1-1; D is possibly TRBD1 (6 bases). V was cut by 4 bases and J by 5 bases, with 20 bases left in between. The CDR3 is made up of 16 amino acids. Germline V lookup: CDR1 SGHTA, CDR2 FQGNSA. CDR3 residues: CASSSRPGVSDTEAFF. CDR3 in DNA: TGTGCCAGCAGCTCTAGGCCAGGGGTTTCGGATACTGAAGCTTTCTTT. The full variable domain, rest sourced from reference TRBV7-2 and TRBJ1-1, is GAGVSQSPSNKVTEKGKDVELRCDPISGHTALYWYRQSLGQGLEFLIYFQGNSAPDKSGLPSDRFSAERTGGSVSTLTIQRTQQEDSAVYLCASSSRPGVSDTEAFFGQGTRLTVV.

The rearrangement joins TRBV29-1 to TRBJ1-1, with TRBD1 identical over 10 bases. J lost 1 base, V lost 6 bases, and 8 bases had no gene match. This CDR3 has 15 amino acids. CDR1 is SQVTM and CDR2 is ANQGSEA in the germline V gene. CDR3 in amino acids: CSVDRGHLGNTEAFF. CDR3 sequence (DNA): TGCAGCGTCGACAGGGGGCACTTGGGGAACACTGAAGCTTTCTTT.

J is TRBJ2-1 and V is TRBV9; 15 bases align to TRBD2. Germline V lookup: CDR1 SGDLS, CDR2 YYNGEE. This CDR3 spans 13 amino acids. V gave up 2 bases and J gave up 13 bases; unmatched junction bases: 1. CDR3 region: CASSVGLAGGQFF. CDR3 in DNA: TGTGCCAGCAGCGTGGGACTAGCGGGGGGACAGTTCTTC.

The rearrangement uses TRBV9 and TRBJ1-4; D is ambiguous. This CDR3 region has 15 residues. Per the germline V gene, CDR1 is SGDLS and CDR2 is YYNGEE. Trimming took 0 bases from V and 8 from J, leaving 14 bases between them. The CDR3 sequence is CASSVAPEAEEKLFF. The CDR3 region has the DNA TGTGCCAGCAGCGTAGCTCCGGAGGCGGAGGAAAAACTGTTTTTT.

The chain recombines TRBV25-1 with TRBJ2-1; 10 bases map to TRBD1. V gave up 3 bases and J gave up 4 bases; unmatched junction bases: 9. The CDR3 has 17 residues. CDR1 is MGHDK and CDR2 is SYGVNS in the germline V gene. For the CDR3, the DNA is TGTGCCAGCAGTGACCCCGGACAGGGGGGAGGGTACAATGAGCAGTTCTTC. This encodes CASSDPGQGGGYNEQFF.

This clone has only one observation. V gene TRBV30 combines with J gene TRBJ2-7; TRBD2 is a possible D gene (6 bases). Deletions cut 4 bases from V and 0 bases from J, with 16 bases between. The germline V gene encodes CDR1 GTSNPN and CDR2 SVGIG (reference sequence). The CDR3 consists of 15 residues. The CDR3 protein is CAWTRAGDSSYEQYF. CDR3 nucleotide sequence: TGTGCCTGGACCCGAGCGGGCGATAGCTCCTACGAGCAGTACTTC.

The V gene is TRBV29-1, the J gene TRBJ1-6; 7 nucleotides agree with TRBD1. The CDR3 runs 14 residues. V was clipped by 5 bases and J by 5 bases; unmatched bases: 6. Germline values: CDR1 SQVTM, CDR2 ANQGSEA. The CDR3 region has the DNA TGCAGCGTTACTACCGGGACAGATAATTCACCCCTCCACTTT. As protein: CSVTTGTDNSPLHF. The whole variable domain, remainder taken from reference TRBV29-1 and TRBJ1-6, is SAVISQKPSRDICQRGTSLTIQCQVDSQVTMMFWYRQQPGQSLTLIATANQGSEATYESGFVIDKFPISRPNLTFSTLTVSNMSPEDSSIYLCSVTTGTDNSPLHFGNGTRLTVT.

V and J are TRBV4-1 and TRBJ2-5, with 10 bases that match TRBD1. J gave up 5 bases and V 4 bases, and 7 bases lay outside the gene matches. CDR1 and CDR2 from the germline V gene are MGHRA and YSYEKL. This CDR3 comprises 15 residues. This CDR3 is CASSPWTGGQETQYF. CDR3 bases: TGCGCCAGCAGCCCATGGACAGGGGGGCAGGAGACCCAGTACTTC.

This rearrangement joins TRBV6-4 to TRBJ2-1; 11 bases fit TRBD2. Trimming cost V 4 bases and J 8 bases; bases outside gene matches: 10. The germline V gene encodes CDR1 MRHNA and CDR2 SNTAGT. The CDR3 is 16 amino acids. DNA for the CDR3: TGTGCCAGCAGTGCCCTACTAGCGGGAGAGGTCGATGAGCAGTTCTTC. Its protein product is CASSALLAGEVDEQFF.

V is TRBV2 and J is TRBJ1-2; D unclear. V dropped 7 bases and J dropped 6 bases, with 9 bases sitting between them. From germline, CDR1 is SNHLY and CDR2 FYNNEI. The CDR3 runs to 11 residues. CDR3 sequence reads: CASKIGDGYTF. The CDR3 nucleotides read TGTGCCAGCAAAATAGGAGATGGCTACACCTTC.

J is TRBJ1-5 and V is TRBV7-9; D gene unclear. From germline, CDR1 is SEHNR and CDR2 FQNEAQ (reference sequence). V was cut by 5 bases and J by 0 bases, with 8 bases left in between. The CDR3 is 14 residues long. This CDR3 is CASSQQYSNQPQHF. The CDR3 bases are TGTGCCAGCAGCCAACAGTATAGCAATCAGCCCCAGCATTTT.

This clone was seen a single time. The chain uses TRBV6-5 and TRBJ1-1; the D is unclear. From germline, CDR1 is MNHEY and CDR2 SVGAGI. Trimming cost V 9 bases and J 3 bases, with 17 bases left between them. This CDR3 is 14 amino acids long. In DNA, the CDR3 is TGTGCCAGTTGCGAAGGGAGGGTGGACACTGAAGCTTTCTTT. Protein: CASCEGRVDTEAFF.

This clone was counted a single time. The CDR3 is CASSRRGRAYEQYF. The CDR3 DNA follows: TGTGCCAGCAGCCGCAGGGGGCGCGCTTACGAGCAGTACTTC. The V call is TRBV11-2, the J call TRBJ2-7; 8 positions agree with TRBD1. V was clipped by 5 bases and J by 4 bases; unmatched bases: 7. From germline, CDR1 is SGHAT and CDR2 FQNNGV. This CDR3 is 14 amino acids long.

As regards this clone: The same CDR3 is also encoded by other DNA sequences in this sample. The chain combines TRBV2 with TRBJ2-3; perhaps TRBD2 as D (7 bases). The germline gives CDR1 SNHLY, CDR2 FYNNEI. V lost 6 bases and J 2 bases, leaving 12 bases between the germline ends. The CDR3 has 14 amino acids. The CDR3, as DNA: TGTGCCAGCAGGCGGGGGCCGTCCACAGATACGCAGTATTTT. Residues: CASRRGPSTDTQYF. The full variable domain, in which reference TRBV2 and TRBJ2-3 provide the parts outside the CDR3, is EPEVTQTPSHQVTQMGQEVILRCVPISNHLYFYWYRQILGQKVEFLVSFYNNEISEKSEIFDDQFSVERPDGSNFTLKIRSTKLEDSAMYFCASRRGPSTDTQYFGPGTRLTVL.

J is TRBJ1-6 and V is TRBV28; a weak D match, TRBD1 (6 bases). The CDR3 spans 18 residues. V was shortened by 1 base and J by 1 base, with 14 bases between the two germline ends. Germline V CDR1 and CDR2: MDHEN, SYDVKM. CDR3 in amino acids: CASSLLWGGVSYNSPLHF. Here the CDR3 DNA reads TGTGCCAGCAGTTTATTGTGGGGGGGCGTTTCCTATAATTCACCCCTCCACTTT.

The chain joins TRBV10-3 to TRBJ2-7, with 11 bases fitting TRBD2. J gave up 2 bases and V 6 bases, and 3 bases lay outside the gene matches. Germline V gene lookup returns CDR1 ENHRY and CDR2 SYGVKD. The CDR3 spans 14 residues. CDR3 region: CAIRLAGGPYEQYF. The CDR3 nucleotides are TGTGCCATCAGGCTAGCGGGGGGACCCTACGAGCAGTACTTC.

The chain is built from TRBV7-8 and TRBJ2-6, with TRBD2 matching 10 bases. The CDR3 extends over 16 amino acids. The V gene end was trimmed by 5 bases and the J gene end by 2 bases; junction bases not matched to a gene: 3. The germline CDR1 and CDR2 sequences are SGHVS and FQNEAQ. As DNA, the CDR3 is TGTGCCAGCAGCCGCCTAGCGGGAGCTGGGGCCAACGTCCTGACTTTC. It translates to CASSRLAGAGANVLTF.

This clone was counted once. The V gene is TRBV6-4, the J gene TRBJ1-6; 7 bases are a match to TRBD1. Per germline, CDR1 MRHNA and CDR2 SNTAGT. This CDR3 region has 15 residues. Germline trimming cut 0 bases from V and 6 bases from J; bases unmatched to any gene: 2. The chain's CDR3 is CASSDSRDSNSPLHF. CDR3 coding DNA: TGTGCCAGCAGTGACTCCAGGGACAGTAATTCACCCCTCCACTTT.

This clone appeared once. The chain is built from TRBV4-1 and TRBJ1-1, with no clear D. V lost 4 bases and J 0 bases, leaving 18 bases between the germline ends. The CDR3 loop spans 17 amino acids. The germline V gene has CDR1 MGHRA and CDR2 YSYEKL. CDR3 in DNA: TGCGCCAGCAGCCGACTAAGATGGGTACGAGTGAACACTGAAGCTTTCTTT. Amino acids: CASSRLRWVRVNTEAFF.